The clone carrying this T cell receptor beta chain showed up many times. Its target is not known. The sample belongs to a study of T-cell reconstitution after alpha-beta-depleted transplantation in children. The study's findings and limits: Approximately two months post-transplant, alpha-beta T cells reportedly originated from several hundred expanded graft clones. It was newly produced T cells that mostly accounted for T-cell counts and diversity one year after transplant.

V shed 6 bases and J shed 8 bases, with 17 bases lying between them. The CDR3 covers 14 residues. TCRbeta library construction was performed incorporating unique molecular identifiers. TCRdb ran MiXCR on the PCR reads and lists one entry per CDR3 protein. The repertoire consists of 500,000 to 650,000 distinct CDR3 sequences, with over 10% occurring once and the leading ten covering about 14%. The chain combines TRBV12-3 or TRBV12-4 with TRBJ2-1; a weak D match, TRBD1 (5 bases). The origin of this receptor is a female patient between 2 and 15 years old who had a stem cell transplant for aplastic anemia, so the T cells may come from the graft donor. The input for sequencing was PBMCs, mostly from graft donor cells, taken 180 days after TCRalphabeta/CD19-depleted stem cell transplant. CDR3 in DNA: TGTGCCAGCAGAGAACGGACACCCCGGCATGAGCAGTTCTTC. Its protein product is CASRERTPRHEQFF.